The present TCR beta chain was sequenced within a study of blood T cells in healthy people across ages. A J-beta primer mix and a sample-barcoded 5' primer were used in a second PCR of roughly 7 to 12 cycles. MiXCR, run by TCRdb on the 5' RACE reads, gives a single entry per CDR3 protein. Of about 830,000 distinct CDR3 sequences in the sample, 58% are singletons; the top ten hold about 20%. This clonotype was recorded many times. Sequencing was done on a sample of blood. This clonotype was obtained from a man in his thirties or forties in good health.

For the CDR3, the DNA is TGCAGTGCCAAGACTAGCGGGACAGGCGAGCAGTACTTC. Its protein product is CSAKTSGTGEQYF. The rearrangement joins TRBV20-1 to TRBJ2-7, with 11 bases identical to TRBD2. This CDR3 has 13 amino acids. CDR1 and CDR2 (germline): DFQATT, SNEGSKA (reference sequence). Losses at the gene ends were 6 bases for V and 6 bases for J; bases not matched to a gene: 7.